This T cell receptor beta chain was found in a study of PD-1 blockade in classical Hodgkin lymphoma. CDR1 and CDR2 from the germline V gene are SNHLY and FYNNEI. The trim removed 2 bases at V and 0 bases at J, leaving 3 bases unmatched. The CDR3 runs 16 residues. The patients all showed relapse after autologous stem cell transplantation, while their brentuximab vedotin exposure varied. Sequenced by immunoSEQ multiplex PCR; TCRdb stores in-frame clones only, minus some. The data show roughly 81,000 clones, 85% to 95% seen once. This chain joins TRBV2 and TRBJ2-3; 9 bases fit TRBD2. Sequencing was performed on peripheral blood mononuclear cells (PBMCs), taken before the second cycle of nivolumab. The source of this sequence is a human donor with classical Hodgkin lymphoma. CDR3 bases: TGTGCCAGCAGTGAAATCGCGGGAGGGAGCACAGATACGCAGTATTTT. Residues: CASSEIAGGSTDTQYF. Variable domain in full (rest from reference TRBV2 and TRBJ2-3): EPEVTQTPSHQVTQMGQEVILRCVPISNHLYFYWYRQILGQKVEFLVSFYNNEISEKSEIFDDQFSVERPDGSNFTLKIRSTKLEDSAMYFCASSEIAGGSTDTQYFGPGTRLTVL.